This entry lists 9 T cell receptor beta chains sequenced from one sample in a study of blood T cell repertoires in COVID-19. Sequencing was performed with immunoSEQ multiplex PCR; in TCRdb, only in-frame clones are kept and a portion is missing. The table lists roughly 130,000 clones, about four fifths of them singletons, with approximately 9.1% in the top ten. Specimen: PBMCs or T cells enriched from blood (not recorded which). The receptor set was obtained from a man in his fifties who had recovered from COVID-19.

The rearrangement joins TRBV6-1 to TRBJ1-2, with D tentatively TRBD1 (5 bases). Trimming stripped 7 bases from V and 5 bases from J, with 14 bases between. CDR3 length: 13 amino acids. Germline-derived CDR1 and CDR2 are MNHNS and SASEGT. CDR3 bases: TGTGCCAGCATGTACGGGGAGGGGTATGGCTACACCTTC. This translates into CASMYGEGYGYTF.

This chain joins TRBV28 and TRBJ1-1; 7 bases are a match to TRBD1. The CDR3 is 14 amino acids. The germline CDR1 and CDR2 sequences are MDHEN and SYDVKM. The V segment lost 6 bases and the J segment 6 bases; nucleotides outside the gene matches: 10. The CDR3 bases are TGTGCCAGCAGGGTCAGGGGACAGTCCCCTGAAGCTTTCTTT. As protein: CASRVRGQSPEAFF. The full variable domain, completed using reference TRBV28 and TRBJ1-1, is DVKVTQSSRYLVKRTGEKVFLECVQDMDHENMFWYRQDPGLGLRLIYFSYDVKMKEKGDIPEGYSVSREKKERFSLILESASTNQTSMYLCASRVRGQSPEAFFGQGTRLTVV.

The V gene is TRBV19, the J gene TRBJ1-3, with a weak D call TRBD1 (5 bases). From germline, CDR1 is LNHDA and CDR2 SQIVND (reference sequence). V gave up 7 bases and J gave up 7 bases, with 11 bases separating them. CDR3 size: 12 residues. For the CDR3, the DNA is TGTGCCAGTAACGGGGGGATGAACACCATATATTTT. Encoded protein: CASNGGMNTIYF.

The sample holds many counts of this clone. The V gene is TRBV5-4, the J gene TRBJ2-7; D possibly corresponds to TRBD1 (5 bases). The CDR3 is 15 amino acids. CDR1 and CDR2 from the germline V gene are SGHNT and YYREEE (reference sequence). Between the trimmed V and J ends, which lost 0 bases and 1 base, there was a span of 11 bases. The DNA for the CDR3 is TGTGCCAGCAGCTTGGAGGGGCGTCTTTCCTACGAGCAGTACTTC. As protein: CASSLEGRLSYEQYF. Drawing the rest from reference TRBV5-4 and TRBJ2-7, the complete variable domain is ETGVTQSPTHLIKTRGQQVTLRCSSQSGHNTVSWYQQALGQGPQFIFQYYREEENGRGNFPPRFSGLQFPNYSSELNVNALELDDSALYLCASSLEGRLSYEQYFGPGTRLTVT.

The chain carries TRBV19 and TRBJ2-5; 8 bases align to TRBD2. Per the germline V gene, CDR1 is LNHDA and CDR2 is SQIVND (reference sequence). The V and J ends lost 0 bases and 5 bases, in that order; junction bases with no gene match: 5. The CDR3 sequence is 15 residues long. Here the CDR3 DNA reads TGTGCCAGTAGTATAGAGGGGACTAGGGGCGAGACCCAGTACTTC. It codes for CASSIEGTRGETQYF.

The CDR3 loop reads CASSYRSGGGDEQYF. The DNA for the CDR3 is TGTGCCAGCAGTTACAGGAGCGGGGGGGGAGACGAGCAGTACTTC. The chain combines TRBV6-5 with TRBJ2-7; 10 nucleotides match TRBD2. Looked up from germline, CDR1 is MNHEY and CDR2 is SVGAGI. J was trimmed by 5 bases and V by 2 bases; bases with no gene match: 6. This CDR3 comprises 15 residues.

The genes are TRBV7-2 and TRBJ2-1; the match to TRBD2 covers 7 bases. The CDR3 is made up of 12 amino acids. CDR1 and CDR2 (germline): SGHTA, FQGNSA. V was pared by 5 bases and J by 9 bases, with 4 bases of the junction left unmatched. Here the CDR3 reads CASSAGLREQFF. CDR3 nucleotide sequence: TGTGCCAGCAGCGCGGGACTACGTGAGCAGTTCTTC.

The J gene is TRBJ2-1, the V gene TRBV7-9, with D perhaps TRBD2 (6 bases). CDR1 is SEHNR, CDR2 FQNEAQ, per germline (reference sequence). The germline V and J ends were trimmed by 7 bases and 3 bases, with 10 bases remaining between them. This CDR3 is built from 13 residues. CDR3 sequence (DNA): TGTGCCAGCACGGGACTCGACTACAATGAGCAGTTCTTC. This codes for CASTGLDYNEQFF.

J is TRBJ2-5 and V is TRBV27; 7 bases line up with TRBD1. Per germline, CDR1 MNHEY and CDR2 SMNVEV (reference sequence). V was pared by 5 bases and J by 0 bases, with 9 bases of the junction left unmatched. The CDR3 sequence is 16 residues long. This chain's CDR3 is CASSRGLPRYQETQYF. CDR3 nucleotides: TGTGCCAGCAGTAGGGGGCTACCCCGGTACCAAGAGACCCAGTACTTC.